Shown below are 13 T cell receptor beta chains from a single sample sequenced in a study of molecular identifiers for immune sequencing clone quantification. TCRdb used MiXCR to reprocess the PCR reads, holding one entry per CDR3 protein. The repertoire has under 600,000 distinct CDR3 sequences, over 20% of them found once; the top ten carry about 0.78%. Material: naive CD8+ T cells from blood, with Jurkat cell RNA spiked in. Subset of the sample: FACS-sorted CD8+CD4-CCR7+CD45RA+ naive T cells. The receptors here all came from a human donor in good health. Some libraries in this study had Jurkat cell RNA spiked in.

This chain's CDR3 is CSARWGGAGGLETQYF. CDR3 DNA sequence: TGCAGTGCTAGATGGGGTGGAGCGGGAGGGTTGGAGACCCAGTACTTC. V usage is TRBV20-1 and J usage is TRBJ2-5; 10 nucleotides align to TRBD2. After removal of 2 bases from V and 5 bases from J, the junction contained 11 bases not matched to a gene. Germline CDR1 is DFQATT and CDR2 is SNEGSKA (reference sequence). The CDR3 covers 16 residues.

Ten or more counts support this clonotype. This chain connects TRBV5-1 to TRBJ1-1; the match to TRBD1 covers 8 bases. CDR1 SGHRS and CDR2 YFSETQ come from the germline V gene. V lost 2 bases, J lost 6 bases, and 3 bases stayed unmatched. This CDR3 is 13 amino acids long. CDR3 nucleotide sequence: TGCGCCAGCAGCTTCTTACAGGGGGCTGAAGCTTTCTTT. This codes for CASSFLQGAEAFF.

V usage is TRBV27 and J usage is TRBJ2-5; TRBD2 aligns across 13 bases. This CDR3 spans 15 amino acids. V lost 5 bases to trimming and J lost 3 bases; unmatched junction nucleotides: 3. From germline, CDR1 is MNHEY and CDR2 SMNVEV (reference sequence). The CDR3 DNA reads as TGTGCCAGCAGTACCGGGACTAGCGGGAAAGAGACCCAGTACTTC. The encoded protein is CASSTGTSGKETQYF.

V gene TRBV7-9 combines with J gene TRBJ2-7, with D unclear. From germline, CDR1 is SEHNR and CDR2 FQNEAQ (reference sequence). V lost 3 bases to trimming and J lost 2 bases, with 8 bases between them. CDR3 length equals 13 residues. CDR3: CASSFGKTYEQYF. CDR3 DNA sequence: TGTGCCAGCAGCTTTGGGAAGACCTACGAGCAGTACTTC.

Concerning this clonotype: Germline is not matched at one junction end, which may reflect a read error. The chain links TRBV27 to TRBJ1-4, with a possible D match to TRBD1 (5 bases). CDR3 length equals 16 residues. Germline CDR1 reads MNHEY; CDR2 reads SMNVEV (reference sequence). CDR3 protein: CASSLYLAGRGEKPFF. The CDR3 DNA follows: TGTGCCAGCAGTTTATATTTGGCAGGGCGCGGTGAAAAACCGTTTTTT.

This clonotype turned up a few times. The CDR3 DNA sequence: TGTGCCAGCAGCGTAGATGGGACAGCCACAGATACGCAGTATTTT. Protein product: CASSVDGTATDTQYF. This chain links TRBV9 with TRBJ2-3; 7 nucleotides align to TRBD1. CDR1 and CDR2 (germline): SGDLS, YYNGEE. The CDR3 contains 15 residues. V lost 0 bases to trimming and J lost 2 bases; unmatched junction nucleotides: 3.

This clonotype was counted a few times. The J gene is TRBJ2-7, the V gene TRBV6-2 or TRBV6-3; 7 bases align to TRBD2. J lost 12 bases, V lost 6 bases, and 17 bases had no gene match. The CDR3 is 14 amino acids. Looked up from germline, CDR1 is MNHEY and CDR2 is SVGEGT. This chain's CDR3 is CASSLSRGGNGWYF. CDR3 DNA sequence: TGTGCCAGCAGCCTGTCAAGGGGAGGGAATGGCTGGTACTTC.

This clonotype was observed at least ten times. The rearrangement joins TRBV7-6 to TRBJ1-3; no firm D call. Germline V gene data show CDR1 as SGHVS and CDR2 as FNYEAQ. CDR3 length: 15 amino acids. V was shortened by 5 bases and J by 0 bases, with 11 bases between the two germline ends. The DNA for the CDR3 is TGTGCCAGCAGCCAAGACAAGAGCTCTGGAAACACCATATATTTT. Protein sequence: CASSQDKSSGNTIYF.

The chain joins TRBV16 to TRBJ2-1; no clear D gene. Per germline, CDR1 KGHSY and CDR2 FQNENV. V lost 8 bases, J lost 6 bases, and 17 bases lay in between. CDR3 length: 14 residues. CDR3 sequence (DNA): TGTGCCAGCGGGCCGTTCCCGGGTAGCAATGAGCAGTTCTTC. This gives the protein CASGPFPGSNEQFF.

This clonotype turned up a few times. The chain has TRBV4-3 and TRBJ2-7; 7 positions match TRBD2. There are 16 residues in the CDR3. Germline trimming cut 2 bases from V and 2 bases from J; bases unmatched to any gene: 9. Germline CDR1 and CDR2: LGHNA and YSLEER. For the CDR3, the DNA is TGCGCCAGCAGCCAATCCAACGGGAGGAACCCCTACGAGCAGTACTTC. It translates to CASSQSNGRNPYEQYF.

Many counts were recorded for this clonotype. The V and J genes are TRBV7-9 and TRBJ2-7, with 12 bases matching TRBD2. Germline V gene lookup returns CDR1 SEHNR and CDR2 FQNEAQ (reference sequence). The CDR3 has 16 amino acids. Germline trimming cut 4 bases from V and 5 bases from J; bases unmatched to any gene: 9. CDR3 amino acids: CASSSTGTSGFHEQYF. The CDR3 DNA reads TGTGCCAGCAGCTCAACTGGGACTAGCGGGTTCCACGAGCAGTACTTC.

This clonotype was seen ten or more times. The chain links TRBV7-3 to TRBJ1-1; perhaps TRBD1 as D (5 bases). CDR1 is SGHTA, CDR2 FQGTGA, per germline. The CDR3 extends over 15 amino acids. With 1 base removed from V and 7 bases from J, the gap between germline ends came to 16 bases. CDR3 region: CASSLMGSGQGEAFF. The CDR3 DNA reads TGTGCCAGCAGCTTAATGGGTTCCGGGCAGGGTGAAGCTTTCTTT.

The chain employs TRBV7-8 and TRBJ2-2; D may be TRBD2 (6 bases). V was pared by 1 base and J by 4 bases, with 10 bases between. The CDR3 extends over 15 amino acids. Germline V CDR1 and CDR2: SGHVS, FQNEAQ. The CDR3 protein is CASSLGGVGTGELFF. The CDR3 nucleotides are TGTGCCAGCAGCTTAGGGGGGGTCGGCACCGGGGAGCTGTTTTTT.